The clone carrying this TCR beta chain was seen only a few times. Its antigen is unknown. The data derive from a study of T-cell reconstitution after alpha-beta-depleted transplantation in children. Molecular barcoding with unique molecular identifiers was used for the TCRbeta library. MiXCR was run by TCRdb on the PCR reads, yielding one entry per CDR3 protein. The top ten hold about 35% of the sample, which has a few hundred thousand distinct CDR3 sequences, 25% to 30% seen once. General observations from the study: From newly produced T cells came most of the T-cell counts and diversity one year after transplant. From surviving recipient T cells and thymic progenitors came the high day-60 TCRbeta diversity observed in some patients. The study reportedly traced alpha-beta T cells about two months after transplant to several hundred expanded graft clones.

V lost 0 bases to trimming and J lost 3 bases; unmatched junction nucleotides: 6. The CDR3 is 15 residues long. Germline values: CDR1 DFQATT, CDR2 SNEGSKA (reference sequence). The chain employs TRBV20-1 and TRBJ2-7, with TRBD2 matching 9 bases. The receptor was isolated from a boy in the first two years of life with Wiskott-Aldrich syndrome, due to receive a stem cell transplant. The material was PBMCs, obtained before TCRalphabeta/CD19-depleted stem cell transplant. CDR3 residues: CSARDQGAGGYEQYF. DNA for the CDR3: TGCAGTGCTAGAGATCAAGGAGCGGGAGGCTACGAGCAGTACTTC.